The 8 T cell receptor beta chains below come from one sample, sequenced in a study of shared clonotypes between healthy human individuals. Assay: immunoSEQ multiplex PCR; the TCRdb copy retains only in-frame clones and omits some. The sample yields roughly 490,000 clones, 76% seen once. Sequenced material: PBMCs. These receptors all come from a woman aged 35 to 49 in good health. Some clones in this sample may be carry-over from other donors' samples.

This clone was observed a single time. V and J are TRBV15 and TRBJ2-7; TRBD1 agrees at 7 bases. Germline-derived CDR1 and CDR2 are LNHNV and YYDKDF (reference sequence). V lost 0 bases and J lost 9; bases outside the gene matches: 8. The CDR3 runs to 14 residues. The CDR3 loop is CATSRDRQGDMQYF. For the CDR3, the DNA is TGTGCCACCAGCAGAGATCGGCAGGGGGACATGCAGTACTTC.

J is TRBJ1-5 and V is TRBV2; D perhaps matches TRBD1 (6 bases). Germline V gives CDR1 SNHLY, CDR2 FYNNEI. The CDR3 extends over 15 amino acids. Trimming took off 8 bases at V and 0 bases at J, with 14 bases between the two ends. The CDR3 DNA is TGTGCCAGCGGGGGGGCGGGTTATAGCAATCAGCCCCAGCATTTT. Translating gives CASGGAGYSNQPQHF.

The chain uses TRBV5-1 and TRBJ2-7; weak D call: TRBD2 (6 bases). Trimming pared 4 bases from V and 2 bases from J, leaving 16 bases between. Germline CDR1 is SGHRS and CDR2 is YFSETQ. The CDR3 runs 15 residues. CDR3 sequence reads: CASSLVQAGPYEQYF. As DNA, the CDR3 is TGCGCCAGCAGCCTGGTTCAGGCGGGGCCCTACGAGCAGTACTTC.

The chain employs TRBV28 and TRBJ2-1, with D possibly TRBD1 on 5 matching bases. With 7 bases removed from V and 4 bases from J, the gap between germline ends came to 8 bases. Germline lookup yields CDR1 MDHEN and CDR2 SYDVKM. This CDR3 spans 12 amino acids. CDR3 DNA sequence: TGTGCCAGCACAGGGCAGTACAATGAGCAGTTCTTC. It yields the protein CASTGQYNEQFF. Using reference TRBV28 and TRBJ2-1 for the parts outside the CDR3, the full variable domain is DVKVTQSSRYLVKRTGEKVFLECVQDMDHENMFWYRQDPGLGLRLIYFSYDVKMKEKGDIPEGYSVSREKKERFSLILESASTNQTSMYLCASTGQYNEQFFGPGTRLTVL.

This clone came up once. V usage is TRBV5-1 and J usage is TRBJ1-1, with 9 bases identical to TRBD1. CDR1 and CDR2 from the germline V gene are SGHRS and YFSETQ. The ends lost 3 bases at V and 0 bases at J; junction bases unmatched: 0. The CDR3 totals 14 residues. The CDR3 bases are TGCGCCAGCAGCTGGACAGGGGTGAACACTGAAGCTTTCTTT. As protein: CASSWTGVNTEAFF.

Here the CDR3 reads CASSLDAGGSYEQYF. Here the CDR3 DNA reads TGTGCCAGCAGCTTGGATGCGGGAGGCTCCTACGAGCAGTACTTC. The chain has TRBV7-9 and TRBJ2-7; TRBD2 matches 8 bases. Germline lookup yields CDR1 SEHNR and CDR2 FQNEAQ (reference sequence). Trimming removed 3 bases from V and 0 bases from J; junction bases left unmatched: 4. The CDR3 is 15 amino acids.

Details on this clone: A much larger clonotype is one base distant, so this may be a read error. This CDR3 reads CASSAGDYGYTF. DNA of the CDR3: TGTGCCAGCAGTGCAGGAGACTATGGCTACACCTTC. This chain connects TRBV25-1 to TRBJ1-2; D gene uncertain. Germline loops: CDR1 MGHDK, CDR2 SYGVNS. The CDR3 totals 12 residues. V lost 4 bases and J lost 3, with 6 bases in between.

The rearrangement joins TRBV4-3 to TRBJ1-2, with D uncertain. Between the trimmed V and J ends, which lost 1 base and 0 bases, there was a span of 9 bases. This CDR3 is built from 15 residues. Germline V lookup: CDR1 LGHNA, CDR2 YSLEER. The CDR3 DNA reads TGCGCCAGCAGCCAAGCACAGACAACTAACTATGGCTACACCTTC. Protein: CASSQAQTTNYGYTF.